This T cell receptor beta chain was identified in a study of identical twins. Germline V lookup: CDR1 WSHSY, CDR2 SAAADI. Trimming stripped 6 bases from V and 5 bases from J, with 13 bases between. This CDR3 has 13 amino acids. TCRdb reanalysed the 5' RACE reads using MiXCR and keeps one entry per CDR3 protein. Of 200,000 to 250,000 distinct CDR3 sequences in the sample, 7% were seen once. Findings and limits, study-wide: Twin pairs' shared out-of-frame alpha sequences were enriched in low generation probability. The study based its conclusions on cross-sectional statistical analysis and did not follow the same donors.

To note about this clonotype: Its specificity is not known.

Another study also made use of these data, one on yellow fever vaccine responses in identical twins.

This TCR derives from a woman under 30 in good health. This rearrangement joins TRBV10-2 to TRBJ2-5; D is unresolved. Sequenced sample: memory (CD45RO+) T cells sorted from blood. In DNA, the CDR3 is TGCGCCAGCAGCGTCGGACGGCAGGAGACCCAGTACTTC. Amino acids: CASSVGRQETQYF.